The 15 T cell receptor beta chains below come from one sample, sequenced in a study of human T cells and chemical hapten exposure. Each CDR3 protein gets one entry after TCRdb re-called the RACE reads with MiXCR. The data show 55,000 to 75,000 distinct CDR3 sequences, around 7% seen once. The time point was: pre-sensitization, week 0. Treatment denoted: therapeutic diphenylcyclopropenone sensitization with weekly scalp DPC. Specimen: whole blood, collected in connection with sensitization to the hapten diphenylcyclopropenone (DPC). These receptors all come from a woman in her twenties or thirties with alopecia areata. Some clones in this sample may be carry-over from other donors' samples.

The genes are TRBV20-1 and TRBJ1-2; possibly TRBD1 for D (6 bases). The CDR3 runs to 14 residues. The V and J ends lost 4 bases and 8 bases respectively, with 20 bases between them. Per germline, CDR1 DFQATT and CDR2 SNEGSKA (reference sequence). Here the CDR3 reads CSATPPWGGQGYTF. Here the CDR3 DNA reads TGCAGTGCTACGCCCCCCTGGGGGGGGCAAGGCTACACCTTC.

The chain joins TRBV5-1 to TRBJ2-3, with 8 bases fitting TRBD2. The germline gives CDR1 SGHRS, CDR2 YFSETQ. CDR3 length: 17 residues. V lost 4 bases and J lost 0; bases outside the gene matches: 10. CDR3 loop: CASSRERAGASTDTQYF. The CDR3 region has the DNA TGCGCCAGCAGCAGGGAGAGAGCGGGAGCGAGCACAGATACGCAGTATTTT.

This clonotype was seen ten or more times. The rearrangement uses TRBV30 and TRBJ2-3; TRBD2 agrees at 11 bases. This CDR3 contains 16 residues. V was clipped by 3 bases and J by 1 base; unmatched bases: 6. The germline V gene encodes CDR1 GTSNPN and CDR2 SVGIG (reference sequence). CDR3 amino acids: CAWSGGLAAGTDTQYF. The CDR3 bases are TGTGCCTGGAGCGGGGGACTAGCGGCGGGCACAGATACGCAGTATTTT.

This clonotype was found a few times. A read error may be the cause here, since a much bigger clone is one base away. The chain joins TRBV27 to TRBJ1-1; 8 bases match TRBD1. CDR1 and CDR2 from the germline V gene are MNHEY and SMNVEV (reference sequence). The V gene end was trimmed by 4 bases and the J gene end by 1 base; junction bases not matched to a gene: 14. This CDR3 region has 18 residues. The CDR3 loop reads CASSSYPDRENWNTEAFF. The CDR3 DNA is TGTGCCAGCAGTTCGTATCCGGACAGGGAGAACTGGAACACTGAAGCTTTCTTT.

This chain connects TRBV7-8 to TRBJ2-7; no definite D call. CDR1 and CDR2 (germline): SGHVS, FQNEAQ. The ends were cut back, 1 base at V and 3 bases at J, with 7 bases in the middle. The CDR3 length is 13 residues. The CDR3 sequence: CASSLGHGYEQYF. DNA of the CDR3: TGTGCCAGCAGCTTAGGGCACGGCTACGAGCAGTACTTC.

This clonotype turned up a few times. The CDR3 DNA sequence: TGTGCCAGCAGCCCGCGCGGGGGGCGAGGCTACGAGCAGTACTTC. It translates to CASSPRGGRGYEQYF. The genes are TRBV3-1 and TRBJ2-7; 8 bases are a match to TRBD2. Germline V gives CDR1 LGHDT, CDR2 YNNKEL (reference sequence). J lost 3 bases, V lost 4 bases, and 8 bases had no gene match. CDR3 size: 15 residues.

This clonotype was counted at least ten times. The J gene is TRBJ1-4, the V gene TRBV7-9, with 12 bases matching TRBD1. Germline loops: CDR1 SEHNR, CDR2 FQNEAQ (reference sequence). V lost 5 bases and J lost 3; bases outside the gene matches: 4. The CDR3 runs to 16 residues. CDR3 loop: CASSPGQGAANEKLFF. The CDR3 nucleotides read TGTGCCAGCAGCCCGGGACAGGGGGCTGCTAATGAAAAACTGTTTTTT.

This clonotype was counted many times. The V call is TRBV6-1, the J call TRBJ2-7; 7 nucleotides line up with TRBD1. The CDR3 sequence is 15 residues long. The V and J ends lost 1 base and 6 bases, in that order; junction bases with no gene match: 9. Germline CDR1 is MNHNS and CDR2 is SASEGT. CDR3 protein: CASSEVDRVPREQYF. In DNA form, the CDR3 reads TGTGCCAGCAGTGAAGTAGACAGGGTTCCACGCGAGCAGTACTTC.

This chain connects TRBV19 to TRBJ2-3, with TRBD2 identical over 11 bases. The CDR3 spans 15 residues. Per the germline V gene, CDR1 is LNHDA and CDR2 is SQIVND (reference sequence). Trimming at V came to 6 bases and at J to 3 bases, leaving 5 bases not matched to a gene. The CDR3 DNA reads as TGTGCCAGTAGGCAACTAGCGGGGGATACAGATACGCAGTATTTT. This encodes CASRQLAGDTDTQYF.

The rearrangement joins TRBV6-1 to TRBJ1-5; D is possibly TRBD1 (5 bases). The V end was cut by 1 base, the J end by 5 bases, with 9 bases between. Germline CDR1 MNHNS, CDR2 SASEGT. There are 14 residues in the CDR3. The CDR3 DNA reads TGTGCCAGCAGTGAAGAGGGGCTCCATCAGCCCCAGCATTTT. Protein sequence: CASSEEGLHQPQHF.

This clonotype was detected ten times or more. The chain combines TRBV6-5 with TRBJ1-2; 11 positions match TRBD1. Germline V gene data show CDR1 as MNHEY and CDR2 as SVGAGI. This CDR3 has 14 residues. The ends lost 6 bases at V and 5 bases at J; junction bases unmatched: 5. CDR3 residues: CASSPDRGQYGYTF. CDR3 coding DNA: TGTGCCAGCAGCCCGGACAGGGGGCAATATGGCTACACCTTC.

This clonotype was picked up many times. For the CDR3, the DNA is TGTGCCAGCAGCCCCACCGGCAGGGAAACGCAGTATTTT. Its translation is CASSPTGRETQYF. V usage is TRBV2 and J usage is TRBJ2-3, with D maybe TRBD1 (5 bases). Trimming removed 6 bases at V and 9 bases at J, with 16 bases between. This CDR3 is built from 13 residues. Germline lookup yields CDR1 SNHLY and CDR2 FYNNEI.

Many counts were recorded for this clonotype. V is TRBV7-9 and J is TRBJ1-2; D is unresolved. The V gene lost 1 base and the J gene lost 8 bases, with 11 bases spanning the gap. The CDR3 consists of 13 residues. The germline CDR1 and CDR2 sequences are SEHNR and FQNEAQ (reference sequence). The CDR3 nucleotides are TGTGCCAGCAGCTTAGGCCAGCCCCTGGGCTACACCTTC. Translation gives CASSLGQPLGYTF.

The CDR3 region has the DNA TGTGCCAGCAGTGCGACCGGGGGATTGAATCAGCCCCAGCATTTT. Translating gives CASSATGGLNQPQHF. The chain uses TRBV6-1 and TRBJ1-5, with D maybe TRBD1 (5 bases). V lost 4 bases and J lost 4, with 14 bases in between. The germline gives CDR1 MNHNS, CDR2 SASEGT. This CDR3 has 15 residues.

This clonotype was found many times. V is TRBV6-5 and J is TRBJ1-6; D uncertain. V was trimmed by 0 bases and J by 7 bases, leaving 4 bases between them. The germline gives CDR1 MNHEY, CDR2 SVGAGI. The CDR3 spans 13 residues. The CDR3 sequence is CASSYSGNSPLHF. The DNA for the CDR3 is TGTGCCAGCAGTTACTCTGGGAATTCACCCCTCCACTTT.